This T cell receptor beta chain was sequenced during a study of identical twins. Study observations and caveats: Where out-of-frame alpha sequences were twin-shared, they showed excess low generation probability. Models predicted less out-of-frame TCR alpha sharing in monozygotic twins than was found.

One entry per CDR3 protein, called by TCRdb with MiXCR from the 5' RACE reads. The sample holds approximately 590,000 distinct CDR3 sequences, approximately 9.6% seen once. Comment on this clonotype: Antigen unknown.

Germline V lookup: CDR1 SGHTA, CDR2 FQGNSA. This CDR3 comprises 15 residues. Trimming took off 1 base at V and 7 bases at J, with 13 bases between the two ends. The data also belong to a second study, concerning yellow fever vaccine responses in identical twins.

The chain uses TRBV7-2 and TRBJ1-4; D is ambiguous. This clonotype was sampled from a woman under 30 in good health. Specimen: PBMCs. CDR3: CASSLEGAWGEKLFF. The CDR3 DNA reads as TGTGCCAGCAGCTTAGAAGGCGCTTGGGGTGAAAAACTGTTTTTT.